The 27 T cell receptor beta chains given below trace back to one sample, sequenced in a study of regulatory T cells in long-lasting Graves disease. Arm-PCR with iRepertoire HTBI primers amplified the CDR3 regions for these TCR beta libraries. TCRdb reanalysed the multiplex PCR reads using MiXCR and keeps one entry per CDR3 protein. The sample records 500,000 or so distinct CDR3 sequences, roughly a sixth being singletons. Stated time point: newly diagnosed GD, antithyroid drugs for less than 3 months. There was RNA extracted from PBMCs, and the TCR library was made from it. These data also formed part of another study, on T cells in Graves' hyperthyroidism and ophthalmopathy.

Sequenced here: peripheral blood mononuclear cells (PBMCs), sampled at new diagnosis, from a patient treated with antithyroid drugs. These receptors were obtained from a woman aged 40 to 65 with Graves disease.

This rearrangement joins TRBV27 to TRBJ2-1, with TRBD2 as a possible D gene (6 bases). CDR1 MNHEY and CDR2 SMNVEV come from the germline V gene (reference sequence). Trimming took off 4 bases at V and 8 bases at J, with 9 bases between the two ends. The CDR3 sequence is 12 residues long. The CDR3 sequence is CASSSGLDEQFF. The DNA of the CDR3 is TGTGCCAGCAGTTCGGGACTCGATGAGCAGTTCTTC.

This clonotype was recorded at least ten times. The rearrangement links TRBV2 to TRBJ2-7; tentative D call: TRBD1 (6 bases). Germline V lookup: CDR1 SNHLY, CDR2 FYNNEI. The CDR3 covers 11 residues. The ends were cut back, 6 bases at V and 6 bases at J, with 9 bases in the middle. This CDR3 is CASREGVEQYF. CDR3 in DNA: TGTGCCAGCAGAGAGGGGGTCGAGCAGTACTTC.

This clonotype showed up many times. The chain employs TRBV3-1 and TRBJ1-1; maybe TRBD1 (5 bases). Looked up from germline, CDR1 is LGHDT and CDR2 is YNNKEL (reference sequence). Trimming pared 4 bases from V and 3 bases from J, leaving 18 bases between. The CDR3 totals 16 residues. The CDR3 loop reads CASSRGGGWQDTEAFF. CDR3 coding DNA: TGTGCCAGCAGCCGCGGCGGGGGGTGGCAGGACACTGAAGCTTTCTTT.

This clonotype was seen ten or more times. The rearrangement joins TRBV30 to TRBJ1-5; no reliable D call. CDR3 length equals 12 residues. With 3 bases removed from V and 4 bases from J, the gap between germline ends came to 7 bases. Germline CDR1 is GTSNPN and CDR2 is SVGIG (reference sequence). The CDR3 loop is CAWSGSNQPQHF. The CDR3 nucleotides read TGTGCCTGGAGCGGCTCTAATCAGCCCCAGCATTTT.

The chain employs TRBV19 and TRBJ1-2; D is uncertain. Germline CDR1 is LNHDA and CDR2 is SQIVND (reference sequence). The CDR3 has 16 amino acids. The ends were cut back, 1 base at V and 3 bases at J, with 15 bases in the middle. The CDR3 region has the DNA TGTGCCAGTAGTATAGGTTATAGAACATCACACTATGGCTACACCTTC. Translation gives CASSIGYRTSHYGYTF.

This clonotype has at least ten counts. This chain connects TRBV7-2 to TRBJ2-5; 10 nucleotides agree with TRBD1. CDR1 is SGHTA, CDR2 FQGNSA, per germline. Losses at the gene ends were 1 base for V and 5 bases for J; bases not matched to a gene: 7. The CDR3 contains 16 residues. The CDR3 loop is CASSLGGTGERETQYF. The CDR3 region has the DNA TGTGCCAGCAGCTTAGGGGGGACAGGGGAGAGGGAGACCCAGTACTTC.

There are a few counts of this clonotype. The chain is built from TRBV2 and TRBJ2-4; D ambiguous. The germline V and J ends were trimmed by 1 base and 8 bases, with 9 bases remaining between them. The CDR3 has 13 residues. Germline assignment: CDR1 SNHLY and CDR2 FYNNEI. CDR3 sequence reads: CASSEVTGDIQYF. The CDR3, as DNA: TGTGCCAGCAGTGAAGTAACTGGGGACATTCAGTACTTC.

This chain joins TRBV4-1 and TRBJ1-1; maybe TRBD1 (5 bases). The CDR3 loop spans 15 amino acids. Trimming pared 0 bases from V and 6 bases from J, leaving 14 bases between. Germline V gene lookup returns CDR1 MGHRA and CDR2 YSYEKL. In DNA form, the CDR3 reads TGCGCCAGCAGCCAAGATCCTCACGGGGGGGCTGAAGCTTTCTTT. This sequence encodes CASSQDPHGGAEAFF.

This clonotype was observed many times. The chain carries TRBV18 and TRBJ1-5; no reliable D call. V was cut by 3 bases and J by 5 bases, with 14 bases left in between. Germline V gives CDR1 KGHSH, CDR2 LQKENI. The CDR3 runs 15 residues. The CDR3 region is CASSPERGWDQPQHF. CDR3 coding DNA: TGTGCCAGCTCACCGGAGAGAGGCTGGGATCAGCCCCAGCATTTT.

This clonotype was observed many times. The chain uses TRBV5-1 and TRBJ2-4, with 7 bases that match TRBD1. CDR3 size: 15 residues. Germline V gene lookup returns CDR1 SGHRS and CDR2 YFSETQ. Trimming took 0 bases from V and 1 from J; bases not matched to a gene: 1. CDR3 protein: CASSLETGAKNIQYF. The CDR3 nucleotides read TGCGCCAGCAGCTTGGAGACAGGGGCCAAAAACATTCAGTACTTC. The full variable domain, rest sourced from reference TRBV5-1 and TRBJ2-4, is KAGVTQTPRYLIKTRGQQVTLSCSPISGHRSVSWYQQTPGQGLQFLFEYFSETQRNKGNFPGRFSGRQFSNSRSEMNVSTLELGDSALYLCASSLETGAKNIQYFGAGTRLSVL.

This clonotype appeared a few times. The chain couples TRBV5-1 to TRBJ2-2, with TRBD1 matching over 7 bases. CDR3 size: 13 residues. Losses at the gene ends were 4 bases for V and 10 bases for J; bases not matched to a gene: 7. Germline CDR1 is SGHRS and CDR2 is YFSETQ. The CDR3 coding sequence is TGCGCCAGCAGCACCGGGACAGCCCAGGAGCTGTTTTTT. Its translation: CASSTGTAQELFF.

This clonotype came up many times. The chain couples TRBV28 to TRBJ1-1; weak D call: TRBD1 (5 bases). Germline V gives CDR1 MDHEN, CDR2 SYDVKM. CDR3 size: 15 residues. V lost 4 bases and J 10 bases, leaving 22 bases between the germline ends. CDR3 DNA: TGTGCCAGCAGTTCAGGGTACGCAATCAGGGTTGGAGCTTTCTTT. The encoded protein is CASSSGYAIRVGAFF.

This clonotype showed up many times. The chain carries TRBV12-3 or TRBV12-4 and TRBJ1-5; D unresolved. The CDR3 sequence is 14 residues long. Deletions cut 3 bases from V and 2 bases from J, with 8 bases between. CDR3 loop: CASSFVRGNQPQHF. CDR3 nucleotide sequence: TGTGCCAGCAGTTTTGTGAGGGGCAATCAGCCCCAGCATTTT.

CDR3 sequence reads: CALIQGSNTGELFF. CDR3 bases: TGTGCCCTGATACAGGGATCCAACACCGGGGAGCTGTTTTTT. The chain joins TRBV30 to TRBJ2-2, with D possibly TRBD1 on 6 matching bases. CDR3 length equals 14 residues. Deletions cut 8 bases from V and 2 bases from J, with 15 bases between. The germline CDR1 and CDR2 sequences are GTSNPN and SVGIG (reference sequence).

The chain is built from TRBV7-9 and TRBJ2-2; the match to TRBD1 covers 7 bases. This CDR3 has 17 residues. The germline gives CDR1 SEHNR, CDR2 FQNEAQ (reference sequence). V shed 4 bases, J shed 0 bases, and the junction held 8 bases outside the gene matches. CDR3 sequence (DNA): TGTGCCAGCAGCTCCTTACCGGGACAGACGAACACCGGGGAGCTGTTTTTT. This gives the protein CASSSLPGQTNTGELFF.

This clonotype was detected ten times or more. The rearrangement joins TRBV11-2 to TRBJ2-7; 12 bases agree with TRBD2. Trimming cost V 5 bases and J 7 bases; bases outside gene matches: 9. This CDR3 spans 15 amino acids. The germline V gene has CDR1 SGHAT and CDR2 FQNNGV. DNA of the CDR3: TGTGCCAGCAGCCCTAGCGGGGGGGCGGGCAGAGAGCAGTACTTC. Translation gives CASSPSGGAGREQYF. Full variable domain (remainder filled in from reference TRBV11-2 and TRBJ2-7): EAGVAQSPRYKIIEKRQSVAFWCNPISGHATLYWYQQILGQGPKLLIQFQNNGVVDDSQLPKDRFSAERLKGVDSTLKIQPAKLEDSAVYLCASSPSGGAGREQYFGPGTRLTVT.

This clonotype was detected a few times. The chain employs TRBV6-5 and TRBJ1-1; D unclear. Germline V gives CDR1 MNHEY, CDR2 SVGAGI. CDR3 length: 12 amino acids. Trimming cost V 0 bases and J 3 bases, with 2 bases left between them. The chain's CDR3 is CASSYSHTEAFF. The CDR3 region has the DNA TGTGCCAGCAGTTACTCTCACACTGAAGCTTTCTTT.

This clonotype was picked up many times. The gene calls are TRBV5-1 and TRBJ2-5; possible D gene TRBD2, 5 bases. The CDR3 is made up of 16 amino acids. The V gene's germline CDR1 is SGHRS and CDR2 YFSETQ. V lost 0 bases, J lost 5 bases, and 17 bases lay in between. CDR3: CASSLDERTVPETQYF. In nucleotides, the CDR3 is TGCGCCAGCAGCTTGGATGAGCGGACTGTCCCTGAGACCCAGTACTTC. Filled out from reference TRBV5-1 and TRBJ2-5, the complete variable domain reads KAGVTQTPRYLIKTRGQQVTLSCSPISGHRSVSWYQQTPGQGLQFLFEYFSETQRNKGNFPGRFSGRQFSNSRSEMNVSTLELGDSALYLCASSLDERTVPETQYFGPGTRLLVL.

This clonotype was counted at least ten times. One end of the junction is discordant with germline, which a read error may explain. The CDR3 is CASSLDRPTDTQYF. The CDR3 region has the DNA TGTGCCAGCAGCTTGGACAGGCCCACAGATACGCAGTATTTT. The V and J genes are TRBV5-1 and TRBJ2-3; 7 bases are shared with TRBD1. This CDR3 is built from 14 residues. The germline CDR1 and CDR2 sequences are SGHRS and YFSETQ.

This clonotype came up many times. This chain links TRBV11-2 with TRBJ2-3; TRBD1 aligns across 8 bases. The ends lost 5 bases at V and 2 bases at J; junction bases unmatched: 6. This CDR3 is built from 15 residues. CDR1 and CDR2 from the germline V gene are SGHAT and FQNNGV. The CDR3 DNA sequence: TGTGCCAGCAGCCAGAGACAGGGGAACACAGATACGCAGTATTTT. As protein: CASSQRQGNTDTQYF. Full variable domain (outside the CDR3, taken from reference TRBV11-2 and TRBJ2-3): EAGVAQSPRYKIIEKRQSVAFWCNPISGHATLYWYQQILGQGPKLLIQFQNNGVVDDSQLPKDRFSAERLKGVDSTLKIQPAKLEDSAVYLCASSQRQGNTDTQYFGPGTRLTVL.

This chain links TRBV19 with TRBJ1-5, with D perhaps TRBD1 (5 bases). The length of the CDR3 is 14 residues. The germline CDR1 and CDR2 sequences are LNHDA and SQIVND (reference sequence). Trimming shortened V by 5 bases and J by 6 bases, and 14 bases separated the two germline ends. The CDR3 DNA reads TGTGCCAGTAGTTCAGCAGGGAGGGGTCAGCCCCAGCATTTT. Translated, it gives CASSSAGRGQPQHF.

This clonotype was seen at least ten times. This sequence joins TRBV11-2 and TRBJ2-3; 8 bases map to TRBD2. Germline V CDR1 and CDR2: SGHAT, FQNNGV. With V trimmed by 5 bases and J by 6 bases, 10 bases remained unmatched. The CDR3 runs 15 residues. CDR3 nucleotides: TGTGCCAGCAGCCCCTGGACTAGCCCCGGGGATACGCAGTATTTT. Translation gives CASSPWTSPGDTQYF. Drawing the rest from reference TRBV11-2 and TRBJ2-3, the complete variable domain is EAGVAQSPRYKIIEKRQSVAFWCNPISGHATLYWYQQILGQGPKLLIQFQNNGVVDDSQLPKDRFSAERLKGVDSTLKIQPAKLEDSAVYLCASSPWTSPGDTQYFGPGTRLTVL.

At least ten counts were recorded for this clonotype. V gene TRBV20-1 combines with J gene TRBJ2-1; D may match TRBD1 or TRBD2 (5 bases each). The germline V gene encodes CDR1 DFQATT and CDR2 SNEGSKA (reference sequence). The V gene lost 6 bases and the J gene lost 2 bases, with 8 bases spanning the gap. This CDR3 is 12 amino acids long. This CDR3 reads CSAGTPYNEQFF. DNA of the CDR3: TGCAGTGCAGGGACCCCCTACAATGAGCAGTTCTTC.

This clonotype occurred many times. The rearrangement uses TRBV28 and TRBJ1-4; D gene uncertain. Germline V gene data show CDR1 as MDHEN and CDR2 as SYDVKM. Trimming took off 7 bases at V and 0 bases at J, with 9 bases between the two ends. The CDR3 runs 14 residues. The CDR3 spells CASTRRTTNEKLFF. The CDR3 DNA reads TGTGCCAGCACCCGGCGGACAACTAATGAAAAACTGTTTTTT.

This clonotype was seen once. This sequence may be a read error, since a much larger clone differs from it by one base. The chain recombines TRBV6-2 or TRBV6-3 with TRBJ1-6; D is perhaps TRBD1 (5 bases). The length of the CDR3 is 15 residues. Germline assignment: CDR1 MNHEY and CDR2 SVGEGT. The ends were cut back, 6 bases at V and 10 bases at J, with 19 bases in the middle. The CDR3 sequence is CASSKMQGTGSPLHF. The CDR3 coding sequence is TGTGCCAGCAGCAAAATGCAGGGAACGGGCTCACCCCTCCACTTT.

There are many counts of this clonotype. The chain uses TRBV6-5 and TRBJ1-1, with a tentative D call TRBD1 (5 bases). This CDR3 spans 15 amino acids. Between the trimmed V and J ends, which lost 2 bases and 4 bases, there was a span of 14 bases. Germline values: CDR1 MNHEY, CDR2 SVGAGI. The CDR3 bases are TGTGCCAGCAGTTACCCTTTTGGGGGGTCCACTGAAGCTTTCTTT. Amino acid sequence: CASSYPFGGSTEAFF.

The rearrangement uses TRBV28 and TRBJ1-6; no clear D. Germline V gene data show CDR1 as MDHEN and CDR2 as SYDVKM. The CDR3 is 15 amino acids. The germline V and J ends were trimmed by 8 bases and 4 bases, with 15 bases remaining between them. The CDR3 sequence is CASGPGNIYNSPLHF. The CDR3 DNA is TGTGCCAGCGGTCCCGGGAACATTTATAATTCACCCCTCCACTTT.